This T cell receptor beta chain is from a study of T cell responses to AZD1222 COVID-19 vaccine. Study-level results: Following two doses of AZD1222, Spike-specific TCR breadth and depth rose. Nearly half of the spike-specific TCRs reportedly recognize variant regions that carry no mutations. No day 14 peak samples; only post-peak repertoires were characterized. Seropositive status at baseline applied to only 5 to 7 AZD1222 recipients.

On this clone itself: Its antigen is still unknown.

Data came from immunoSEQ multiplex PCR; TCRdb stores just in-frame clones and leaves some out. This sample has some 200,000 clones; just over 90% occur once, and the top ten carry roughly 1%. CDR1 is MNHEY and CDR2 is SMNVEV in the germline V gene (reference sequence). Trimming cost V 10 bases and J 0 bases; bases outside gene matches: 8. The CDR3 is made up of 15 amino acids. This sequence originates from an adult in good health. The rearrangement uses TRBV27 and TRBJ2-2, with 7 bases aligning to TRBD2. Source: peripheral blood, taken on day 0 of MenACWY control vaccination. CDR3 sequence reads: CATKAGTSNTGELFF. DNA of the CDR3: TGTGCCACCAAAGCGGGGACCTCGAACACCGGGGAGCTGTTTTTT.